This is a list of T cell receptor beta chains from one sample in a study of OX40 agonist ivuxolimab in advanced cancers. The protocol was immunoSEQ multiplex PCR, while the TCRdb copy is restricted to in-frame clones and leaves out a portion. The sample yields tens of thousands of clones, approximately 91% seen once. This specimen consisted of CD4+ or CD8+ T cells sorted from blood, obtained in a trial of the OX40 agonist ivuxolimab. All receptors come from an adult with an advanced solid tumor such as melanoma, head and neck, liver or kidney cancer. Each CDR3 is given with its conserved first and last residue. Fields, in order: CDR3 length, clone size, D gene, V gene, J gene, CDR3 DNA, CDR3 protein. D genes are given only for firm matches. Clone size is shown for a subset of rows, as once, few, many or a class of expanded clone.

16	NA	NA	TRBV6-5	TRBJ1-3	TGTGCCAGCAGTTACTCTGCGGCAAACTCTGGAAACACCATATATTTT	CASSYSAANSGNTIYF
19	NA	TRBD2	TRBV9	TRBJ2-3	TGTGCCAGCAGCCCCAGAGGGTGGGGCGGGAGAAGGACCACAGATACGCAGTATTTT	CASSPRGWGGRRTTDTQYF
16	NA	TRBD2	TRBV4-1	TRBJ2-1	TGCGCCAGCAGCACCCAACCGGGACTAGCGGGATCTGAGCAGTTCTTC	CASSTQPGLAGSEQFF
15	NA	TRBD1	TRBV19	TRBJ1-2	TGTGCCAGTAGTTCACAACAGGGGGCTACCTATGGCTACACCTTC	CASSSQQGATYGYTF
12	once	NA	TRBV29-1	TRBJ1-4	TGCAGCGTCAGTCAGGGAGACGAAAAACTGTTTTTT	CSVSQGDEKLFF
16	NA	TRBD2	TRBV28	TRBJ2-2	TGTGCCAGCAGGGGAAGACTAGCGGGAGTTACCGGGGAGCTGTTTTTT	CASRGRLAGVTGELFF
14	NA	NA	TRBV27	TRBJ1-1	TGTGCCAGCAGTATTCGGGACGGGAACACTGAAGCTTTCTTT	CASSIRDGNTEAFF
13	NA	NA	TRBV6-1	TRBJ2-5	TGTGCCAGCAGTTTCCTAGATATGGAGACCCAGTACTTC	CASSFLDMETQYF
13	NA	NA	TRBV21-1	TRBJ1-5	TGTGCCAGCAGCAAACAGGGCAATCAGCCCCAGCATTTT	CASSKQGNQPQHF
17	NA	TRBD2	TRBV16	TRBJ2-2	TGTGCCAGCGTATCCGGGACTAGCGGGAGGAACACCGGGGAGCTGTTTTTT	CASVSGTSGRNTGELFF
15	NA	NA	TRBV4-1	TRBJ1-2	TGCGCCAGCAGCCAAGAGCGGGGCAGGCTTAGCGGCTACACCTTC	CASSQERGRLSGYTF
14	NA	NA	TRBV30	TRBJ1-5	TGTGCCTGGAGCGGACATATTAGCAATCAGCCCCAGCATTTT	CAWSGHISNQPQHF
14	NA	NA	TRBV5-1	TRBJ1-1	TGCGCCAGCAGCTTGGAAAGTGGACACACTGAAGCTTTCTTT	CASSLESGHTEAFF
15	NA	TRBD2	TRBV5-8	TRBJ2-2	TGTGCCAGCATCCGGGTAGCGGGAGGGACCGGGGAGCTGTTTTTT	CASIRVAGGTGELFF
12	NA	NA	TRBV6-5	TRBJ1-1	TGTGCCAGCAGTATGCACGGGATCCAAGCTTTCTTT	CASSMHGIQAFF
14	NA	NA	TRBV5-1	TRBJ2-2	TGCGCCAGCCACGAACCAGGGTTGGCCGGGGAGCTGTTTTTT	CASHEPGLAGELFF
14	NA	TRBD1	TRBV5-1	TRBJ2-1	TGCGCCAGCAGCGGCAGGACAGGGAACAATGAGCAGTTCTTC	CASSGRTGNNEQFF
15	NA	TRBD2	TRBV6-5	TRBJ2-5	TGTGCCAGCAGTCGATTGGGACTAAGAGAAGAGACCCAGTACTTC	CASSRLGLREETQYF
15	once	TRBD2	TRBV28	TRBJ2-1	TGTGCCAGCAGTTTTGGGGGACTAGGGGGGAATGAGCAGTTCTTC	CASSFGGLGGNEQFF
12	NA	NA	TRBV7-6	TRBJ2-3	TGTGCCAGCAGCTTAACGGGAGATACGCAGTATTTT	CASSLTGDTQYF
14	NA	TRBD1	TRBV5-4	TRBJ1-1	TGTGCCAGCAGCCAGGGACAGGGGGACGGTGAAGCTTTCTTT	CASSQGQGDGEAFF
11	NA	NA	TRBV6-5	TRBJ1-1	TGTGCCACACAGCAGAACACTGAAGCTTTCTTT	CATQQNTEAFF
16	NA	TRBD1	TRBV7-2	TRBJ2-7	TGTGCCAGCAGCTTAGGGGGACAGGGGGCCACCTACGAGCAGTACTTC	CASSLGGQGATYEQYF
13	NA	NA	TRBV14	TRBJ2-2	TGTGCCAGCAGCAAGGGGGGCACCGGGGAGCTGTTTTTT	CASSKGGTGELFF
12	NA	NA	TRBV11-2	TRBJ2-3	TGTGCCAGCAGCTACGCAGGAGATACGCAGTATTTT	CASSYAGDTQYF
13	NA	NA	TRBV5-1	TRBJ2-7	TGCGCCAGCAGCAGCACAGGGCCCCACGAGCAGTACTTC	CASSSTGPHEQYF
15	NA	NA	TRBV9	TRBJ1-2	TGTGCCAGCAGCGTAGTTCCCACAGGGCACTATGGCTACACCTTC	CASSVVPTGHYGYTF